What follows are 3 T cell receptor beta chains derived from one specimen sequenced in a study of T cell repertoires in cytomegalovirus infection. The antigens for these receptors are not known. TCRdb fed the reads into MiXCR, producing one record per CDR3 protein. The sample includes around 570,000 distinct CDR3 sequences, 35% to 50% of them seen just once. The source material was cultured PBMCs, sampled from culture after CMV antigen stimulation. The receptors here all came from a human donor in good health (CMV status not recorded). Some clones in this sample may be carry-over from other donors' samples.

This clonotype was counted a few times. The CDR3 region is CASSPIPGLAGPRNNEQFF. The CDR3 nucleotides are TGTGCCAGCAGCCCCATCCCGGGACTAGCGGGCCCAAGGAACAATGAGCAGTTCTTC. The rearrangement joins TRBV11-2 to TRBJ2-1; 12 positions match TRBD2. This CDR3 has 19 residues. The V gene end was trimmed by 5 bases and the J gene end by 5 bases; junction bases not matched to a gene: 16. The germline V gene has CDR1 SGHAT and CDR2 FQNNGV.

The V gene is TRBV20-1, the J gene TRBJ2-1; no clear D gene. CDR1 DFQATT and CDR2 SNEGSKA come from the germline V gene (reference sequence). The CDR3 totals 11 residues. V gave up 6 bases and J gave up 6 bases, with 9 bases separating them. The CDR3 DNA reads as TGCAGTGCGACAAGGGTCAATGAGCAGTTCTTC. Translating gives CSATRVNEQFF.

This clonotype showed up just a few times. The CDR3 protein is CASSFDSGGYWGTDTQYF. The CDR3 region has the DNA TGTGCCAGCAGTTTTGATAGCGGGGGGTACTGGGGCACAGATACGCAGTATTTT. V gene TRBV12-3 or TRBV12-4 combines with J gene TRBJ2-3, with TRBD2 identical over 10 bases. V was clipped by 3 bases and J by 1 base; unmatched bases: 10. The length of the CDR3 is 18 residues.